Listed below are T cell receptor beta chains from one sample, sequenced in a study of shared clonotypes between healthy human individuals. Here immunoSEQ multiplex PCR was the method, and the copy in TCRdb shows in-frame clones only, minus some. The table lists roughly 2.2 million clones, about 92% of them singletons. Material: naive CD4+ T cells from PBMCs. These receptors all stem from a man between 18 and 35 years old in good health. Some clones in this sample may be carry-over from other donors' samples. Both conserved end residues are part of each CDR3. The order of the fields is J gene, clone size, D gene, V gene, CDR3 DNA, CDR3 protein. D genes are given only for firm matches. Clone size appears in some rows only: once, few, many, or a class for an expanded clone.

TRBJ1-1,few,.,TRBV6-5,TGTGCCAGCAGTTACTCGCTGGGTGGGAACACTGAAGCTTTCTTT,CASSYSLGGNTEAFF
TRBJ2-3,.,.,TRBV7-2,TGTGCCAGCAGCCCCAGGGCAGGGCCTCATACGCAGTATTTT,CASSPRAGPHTQYF
TRBJ2-1,.,.,TRBV2,TGTGCCAGCAGTGACTTATCCGAGTACAATGAGCAGTTCTTC,CASSDLSEYNEQFF
TRBJ2-5,.,TRBD1,TRBV29-1,TGCAGCGTTGAACAGGGGGCCGAAGAGACCCAGTACTTC,CSVEQGAEETQYF
TRBJ2-3,.,.,TRBV9,TGTGCCAGCAGCGTAGCGGTCGGGAGCGCGAGCACAGATACGCAGTATTTT,CASSVAVGSASTDTQYF
TRBJ2-7,once,TRBD2,TRBV18,TGTGCCAGCTCAACCGGGACTAGCTCCTACGAGCAGTACTTC,CASSTGTSSYEQYF
TRBJ2-3,.,.,TRBV5-1,TGCGCCAGCAGCCGTAGAGACCAACAACTTAGCACAGATACGCAGTATTTT,CASSRRDQQLSTDTQYF
TRBJ1-1,.,.,TRBV5-6,TGTGCCAGCAGCAGGAATGGGGGTCGGGGCTTTATGAACACTGAAGCTTTCTTT,CASSRNGGRGFMNTEAFF
TRBJ2-5,.,TRBD1,TRBV9,TGTGCCAGCAGCGTGGGGACAGGGGGCCAAGAGACCCAGTACTTC,CASSVGTGGQETQYF
TRBJ2-1,.,TRBD2,TRBV27,TGTGCCAGCAGTAGGACTAGCGGAGGTGGAAATGAGCAGTTCTTC,CASSRTSGGGNEQFF
TRBJ1-5,.,TRBD1,TRBV25-1,TGTGCCAGCGGAGACAGGGTTAGCAATCAGCCCCAGCATTTT,CASGDRVSNQPQHF
TRBJ2-5,.,TRBD2,TRBV25-1,TGTGCCAGCACCAGGACTAGCGGAGCTCAAGAGACCCAGTACTTC,CASTRTSGAQETQYF
TRBJ2-5,.,TRBD1,TRBV12-5,TGTGCTAGTGGTTCCGGGACAGAAGAGACCCAGTACTTC,CASGSGTEETQYF
TRBJ2-3,.,.,TRBV5-1,TGCGCCAGCAGCTTGGCGGCCCGCACAGATACGCAGTATTTT,CASSLAARTDTQYF
TRBJ2-1,.,.,TRBV7-2,TGTGCCAGCAGCCGACTAGGGTACAATGAGCAGTTCTTC,CASSRLGYNEQFF
TRBJ2-2,.,TRBD2,TRBV7-9,TGTGCCAGCCCGGAGGACCGACCGCGGGAGGCCGGGGAGCTGTTTTTT,CASPEDRPREAGELFF
TRBJ2-3,.,.,TRBV4-1,TGCGCCAGCAGCCCAGCCCCCCGGCCAAGCGCTAGCACAGATACGCAGTATTTT,CASSPAPRPSASTDTQYF
TRBJ1-1,.,.,TRBV5-1,TGCGCCAGCAGGTGGGCAGGTTCGAACACTGAAGCTTTCTTT,CASRWAGSNTEAFF
TRBJ2-7,.,.,TRBV11-2,TGTGCCAGCAGGGCCACTTTGGGGCGTCACGAGCAGTACTTC,CASRATLGRHEQYF
TRBJ1-3,.,.,TRBV27,TGTGCCAGCAGTTTATCTCGACCTGGAAACACCATATATTTT,CASSLSRPGNTIYF
TRBJ2-1,.,TRBD2,TRBV28,TGTGCCAGCAGCACCCGAGGGGGGACTAGCGGGAGTCAGGGCTACAATGAGCAGTTCTTC,CASSTRGGTSGSQGYNEQFF
TRBJ1-2,.,.,TRBV28,TGTGCCAGCAGTTTACTTACACCCAGGGGTGGCTATGGCTACACCTTC,CASSLLTPRGGYGYTF
TRBJ2-5,.,TRBD2,TRBV6-4,TGTGCCAGCCGAGCGGGAGTCGCGCTGGAGACCCAGTACTTC,CASRAGVALETQYF
TRBJ1-1,few,.,TRBV5-1,TGCGCCAGCAGCTTGGTTCCGGGGAACACTGAAGCTTTCTTT,CASSLVPGNTEAFF
TRBJ2-5,.,.,TRBV7-7,TGTGCCAGCAGCTCCGGCGGGACTCAAGAGACCCAGTACTTC,CASSSGGTQETQYF
TRBJ1-4,.,.,TRBV28,TGTGCCAGCAGTCCCTGGGATTTTAATGAAAAACTGTTTTTT,CASSPWDFNEKLFF
TRBJ2-2,.,TRBD1,TRBV5-4,TGTGCCAGCAGCGGTGGACAGGGGGCGCCGGTCACCGGGGAGCTGTTTTTT,CASSGGQGAPVTGELFF
TRBJ2-2,.,TRBD2,TRBV5-1,TGCGCCAGCAGCTTGTTTGCCTTGGTTCGGGGGGTCACCGGGGAGCTGTTTTTT,CASSLFALVRGVTGELFF
TRBJ1-1,.,.,TRBV6-7,TGTGCCAGCAGTTACCCAGGGAGGTGGGCGGTCGGTTACACTGAAGCTTTCTTT,CASSYPGRWAVGYTEAFF
TRBJ1-4,.,.,TRBV5-1,TGCGCCAGCAGCTTGGCCCCGGGACAAGGGACTGTGGGAACTAATGAAAAACTGTTTTTT,CASSLAPGQGTVGTNEKLFF
TRBJ2-3,.,.,TRBV6-5,TGTGCCAGCACCTCAGCAGGAGGGCAGTATTTT,CASTSAGGQYF
TRBJ2-5,.,.,TRBV5-6,TGTGCCAGCTACCAGGGGCCGTCCCAGGGGGAGACCCAGTACTTC,CASYQGPSQGETQYF
TRBJ2-4,.,.,TRBV19,TGTGCCAGTGCGCATGGGTCAGGCGTGTTAGCCAAAAACATTCAGTACTTC,CASAHGSGVLAKNIQYF
TRBJ2-2,.,.,TRBV5-1,TGCGCCAGCAGCTTGGAGCCCGGGAACACCGGGGAGCTGTTTTTT,CASSLEPGNTGELFF
TRBJ2-2,.,.,TRBV9,TGTGCCAGCAGCGCACCTCAGACGGGAGTTACCGGGGAGCTGTTTTTT,CASSAPQTGVTGELFF
TRBJ2-7,.,TRBD1,TRBV2,TGTGCCAGCAGTGTCGGGACAGGGGGCGCATCTGCCGAGTACTTC,CASSVGTGGASAEYF
TRBJ2-1,.,.,TRBV28,TGTGCCAGCAAAACCTACAATGAGCAGTTCTTC,CASKTYNEQFF